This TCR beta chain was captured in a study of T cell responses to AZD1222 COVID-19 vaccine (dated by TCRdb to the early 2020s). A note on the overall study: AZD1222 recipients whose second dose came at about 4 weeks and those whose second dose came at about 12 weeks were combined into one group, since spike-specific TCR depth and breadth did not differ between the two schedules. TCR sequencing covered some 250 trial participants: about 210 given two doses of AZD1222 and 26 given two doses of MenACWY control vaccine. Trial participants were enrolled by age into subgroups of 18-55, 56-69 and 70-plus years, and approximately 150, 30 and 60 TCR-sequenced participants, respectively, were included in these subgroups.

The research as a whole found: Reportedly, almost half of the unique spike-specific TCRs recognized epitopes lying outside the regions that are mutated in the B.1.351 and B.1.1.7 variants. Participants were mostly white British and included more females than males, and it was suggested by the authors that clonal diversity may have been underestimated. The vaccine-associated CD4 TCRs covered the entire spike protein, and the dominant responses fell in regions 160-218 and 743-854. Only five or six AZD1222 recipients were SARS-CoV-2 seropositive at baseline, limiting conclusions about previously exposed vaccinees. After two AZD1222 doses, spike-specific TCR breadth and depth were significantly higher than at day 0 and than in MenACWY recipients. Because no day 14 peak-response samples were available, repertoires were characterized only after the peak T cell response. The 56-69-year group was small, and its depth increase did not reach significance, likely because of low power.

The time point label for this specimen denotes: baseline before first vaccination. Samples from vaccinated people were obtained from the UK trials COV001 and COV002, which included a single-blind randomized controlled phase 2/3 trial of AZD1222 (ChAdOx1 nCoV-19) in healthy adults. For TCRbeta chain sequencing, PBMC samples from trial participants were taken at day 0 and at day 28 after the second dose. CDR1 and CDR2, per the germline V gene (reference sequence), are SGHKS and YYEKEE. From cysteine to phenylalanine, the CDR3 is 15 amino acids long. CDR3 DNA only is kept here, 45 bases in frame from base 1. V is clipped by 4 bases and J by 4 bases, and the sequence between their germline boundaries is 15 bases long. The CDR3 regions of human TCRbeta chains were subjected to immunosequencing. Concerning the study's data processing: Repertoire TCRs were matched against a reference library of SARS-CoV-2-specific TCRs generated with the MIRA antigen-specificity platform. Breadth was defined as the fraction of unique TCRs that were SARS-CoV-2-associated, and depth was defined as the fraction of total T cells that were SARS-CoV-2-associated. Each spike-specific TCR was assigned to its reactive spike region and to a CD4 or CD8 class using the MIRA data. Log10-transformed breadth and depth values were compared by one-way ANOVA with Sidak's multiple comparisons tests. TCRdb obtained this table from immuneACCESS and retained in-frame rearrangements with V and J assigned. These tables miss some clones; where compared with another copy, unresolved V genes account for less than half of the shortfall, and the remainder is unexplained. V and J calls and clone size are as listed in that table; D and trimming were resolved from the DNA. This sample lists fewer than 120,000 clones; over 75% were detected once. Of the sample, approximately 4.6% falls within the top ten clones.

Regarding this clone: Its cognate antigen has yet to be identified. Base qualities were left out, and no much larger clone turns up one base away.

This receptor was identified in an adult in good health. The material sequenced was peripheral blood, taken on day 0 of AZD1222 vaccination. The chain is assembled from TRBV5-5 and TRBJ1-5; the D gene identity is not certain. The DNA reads TGTGCCAGCAGCCCTGGCGGGATACCTAATCAGCCCCAGCATTTT. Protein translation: CASSPGGIPNQPQHF.